This is a list of T cell receptor beta chains from one sample in a study of T cells in localized non-small cell lung cancer. Generated by immunoSEQ multiplex PCR, the TCRdb table keeps only in-frame clones and is missing some. The repertoire holds about 1,000 clones, with less than 35% as singletons. Sample: lung tumor tissue, taken before any cancer treatment. The receptors originated from a woman aged 40-70 years with stage I squamous cell lung carcinoma. Both conserved end residues are part of each CDR3. A D gene is named only where the DNA matches it firmly. Clone size is not always given. Where it is, it says once, few, many or a class for expanded clones.

abundance	v_gene	j_gene	d_gene	CDR3aa	CDR3nt
NA	TRBV29-1	TRBJ1-1	NA	CSVVEGNTEAFF	TGCAGCGTTGTAGAGGGGAACACTGAAGCTTTCTTT
few	TRBV9	TRBJ1-1	NA	CASSVYEAMNTEAFF	TGTGCCAGCAGCGTATACGAGGCCATGAACACTGAAGCTTTCTTT
few	TRBV6-8	TRBJ1-6	TRBD1	CASSLTGAGSPLHF	TGTGCCAGCAGTCTGACAGGGGCAGGTTCACCCCTCCACTTT
few	TRBV6-8	TRBJ1-1	NA	CASSYLLSGAGTEAFF	TGTGCCAGCAGTTACCTCCTCTCCGGGGCGGGCACTGAAGCTTTCTTT
few	TRBV6-8	TRBJ2-3	NA	CASRAPLTDTQYF	TGTGCCAGCAGGGCCCCGCTCACAGATACGCAGTATTTT
NA	TRBV10-2	TRBJ2-5	TRBD2	CASSVLAGKQETQYF	TGCGCCAGCAGTGTGCTAGCGGGGAAGCAAGAGACCCAGTACTTC
few	TRBV9	TRBJ1-5	NA	CASTGAQSDNSNQPQHF	TGTGCCAGCACGGGCGCCCAGTCCGATAATAGCAATCAGCCCCAGCATTTT
few	TRBV9	TRBJ1-2	NA	CASRGHLANYGYTF	TGTGCCAGCAGGGGACATTTAGCTAACTATGGCTACACCTTC
few	TRBV30	TRBJ1-5	NA	CAWSIGGGADLIQPQHF	TGTGCCTGGAGTATCGGGGGCGGTGCTGATCTTATTCAGCCCCAGCATTTT
large	TRBV11-3	TRBJ1-5	NA	CASSLARDSNQPQHF	TGTGCCAGCAGCTTGGCCCGAGATAGCAATCAGCCCCAGCATTTT
few	TRBV30	TRBJ1-1	NA	CAWGPRATEAFF	TGTGCCTGGGGACCCAGGGCCACTGAAGCTTTCTTT
medium-sized	TRBV11-3	TRBJ2-7	NA	CASSLWGPSSYEQYF	TGTGCCAGCAGCTTATGGGGCCCGAGCTCCTACGAGCAGTACTTC
NA	TRBV29-1	TRBJ2-5	TRBD1	CSVPGGGETQYF	TGCAGCGTCCCAGGGGGCGGGGAGACCCAGTACTTC
few	TRBV6-8	TRBJ2-7	NA	CASSTYSYEQYF	TGTGCCAGCAGTACCTACTCCTACGAGCAGTACTTC
NA	TRBV19	TRBJ2-2	TRBD2	CASSTLAGGGRGGELFF	TGTGCCAGTAGTACACTAGCGGGGGGAGGCCGCGGCGGGGAGCTGTTTTTT
NA	TRBV19	TRBJ2-4	NA	CASSIGGQLNIQYF	TGTGCCAGTAGTATTGGAGGGCAGTTGAACATTCAGTACTTC
NA	TRBV9	TRBJ2-5	NA	CASSGQLQETQYF	TGTGCCAGCAGTGGCCAGCTTCAAGAGACCCAGTACTTC
NA	TRBV6-8	TRBJ1-2	TRBD1	CASSYSGQGDGYTF	TGTGCCAGCAGTTACAGCGGACAGGGGGATGGCTACACCTTC
NA	TRBV2	TRBJ1-5	NA	CASSESKNGPQHF	TGTGCCAGCAGTGAATCAAAAAATGGGCCCCAGCATTTT
NA	TRBV11-3	TRBJ2-5	TRBD1	CASSSPTGPETQYF	TGTGCCAGCAGCTCCCCGACAGGGCCAGAGACCCAGTACTTC
few	TRBV30	TRBJ1-1	NA	CAWSVGQQAFF	TGTGCCTGGAGTGTAGGGCAGCAAGCTTTCTTT
few	TRBV12-5	TRBJ2-7	TRBD1	CASGFPTGPSPHEQYF	TGTGCTAGTGGTTTCCCGACAGGGCCCAGCCCTCACGAGCAGTACTTC
NA	TRBV11-3	TRBJ1-4	NA	CASSPNNGAGEKLFF	TGTGCCAGCAGCCCGAATAATGGTGCGGGAGAAAAACTGTTTTTT
NA	TRBV6-8	TRBJ1-2	NA	CASAAGGDGYTF	TGTGCCAGCGCTGCGGGAGGGGATGGCTACACCTTC
few	TRBV6-8	TRBJ1-1	NA	CASSYGPNTEAFF	TGTGCCAGCAGTTACGGGCCCAACACTGAAGCTTTCTTT
NA	TRBV29-1	TRBJ1-2	NA	CSVEDLERDINYGYTF	TGCAGCGTTGAAGATCTGGAGCGAGACATTAACTATGGCTACACCTTC
NA	TRBV29-1	TRBJ1-1	TRBD1	CSVVNRDRGLIEAFF	TGCAGCGTTGTGAACCGGGACAGGGGCCTGATCGAGGCTTTCTTT
NA	TRBV30	TRBJ1-4	NA	CAWSPQGYEKLFF	TGTGCCTGGAGTCCTCAGGGTTATGAAAAACTGTTTTTT
NA	TRBV6-8	TRBJ1-2	TRBD1	CASSLGQGGSIGGYTF	TGTGCCAGCAGTCTCGGACAGGGGGGCTCAATCGGTGGCTACACCTTC